This TCR beta chain emerged from a study of blood T cell repertoires in COVID-19. Across the whole study: Specimens from acute and convalescent COVID-19 originated in the United States, Italy and Spain. From T cells, B-cell-depleted T cells, or PBMCs came the material, which was cDNA or gDNA.

Seattle patients were enrolled during active infection and followed longitudinally. This clone appeared a few times. The ends were cut back, 3 bases at V and 0 bases at J, with 9 bases in the middle. This CDR3 is built from 15 residues. The germline gives CDR1 SEHNR, CDR2 FQNEAQ (reference sequence). Original data processing: Counts of nucleated cells, estimated from reference gene primer amplification, were obtained. The protocol was immunoSEQ multiplex PCR, while the TCRdb copy is restricted to in-frame clones and leaves out a portion. That table gives V, J and clone size, and the DNA gave D and trimming. The profile shows about 350,000 clones, more than 70% of them singletons.

The TCR comes from a woman aged 70-85 years with COVID-19, enrolled during active disease. Material for sequencing was peripheral blood. The V call is TRBV7-9, the J call TRBJ1-3; D is unclear. CDR3 DNA sequence: TGTGCCAGCAGCTTGATGAAGAGCTCTGGAAACACCATATATTTT. As protein: CASSLMKSSGNTIYF.